The rows below give T cell receptor beta chains drawn from one sample of a study of blood T cells in healthy people across ages. In TCRdb, the 5' RACE reads were re-called with MiXCR into one record per CDR3 protein. This repertoire shows around 1.5 million distinct CDR3 sequences, approximately 42% found once; its top ten account for 7% to 9.5%. Sequenced material: blood. The receptor source for this set is a woman aged 18-35 years in good health. CDR3s include the opening cysteine and the closing phenylalanine or tryptophan. A D gene is named only where the DNA matches it firmly. Only some rows state a clone size, as once, few, many or a class for expanded clones.

clone size,V gene,J gene,D gene,CDR3 protein,CDR3 DNA
NA,TRBV9,TRBJ2-7,TRBD1,CASSGTGSDEQYF,TGTGCCAGCAGCGGGACAGGTTCCGACGAGCAGTACTTC
few,TRBV10-3,TRBJ2-5,NA,CAISDSPGLQETQYF,TGTGCCATCAGTGATTCACCGGGCCTCCAAGAGACCCAGTACTTC
once,TRBV30,TRBJ1-6,NA,CAWSSWLPLHF,TGTGCCTGGAGTAGCTGGTTACCCCTCCACTTT
few,TRBV5-1,TRBJ2-1,TRBD2,CASSSGLAGVTGYNEQFF,TGCGCCAGCAGCTCGGGACTAGCGGGAGTAACGGGGTACAATGAGCAGTTCTTC
NA,TRBV2,TRBJ1-1,NA,CASRVTEAFF,TGTGCCAGCAGGGTCACTGAAGCTTTCTTT
NA,TRBV7-7,TRBJ2-5,NA,CASSDNFCSSSETQYF,NA
few,TRBV7-2,TRBJ2-7,NA,CASSSPFSVRHSNEQYF,TGTGCCAGCAGCTCCCCTTTCAGCGTAAGACACTCGAACGAGCAGTACTTC
many,TRBV5-1,TRBJ2-5,NA,CASSSTYQETQYF,TGCGCCAGCAGCTCGACGTACCAAGAGACCCAGTACTTC
few,TRBV20-1,TRBJ2-7,NA,CSAPDGGPFRTYEQYF,TGCAGTGCCCCTGACGGAGGGCCATTTAGGACTTACGAGCAGTACTTC
NA,TRBV6-2/TRBV6-3,TRBJ2-4,NA,CASSFAVGLAKNIQYF,TGTGCCAGCAGTTTTGCGGTCGGGCTCGCCAAAAACATTCAGTACTTC
few,TRBV10-3,TRBJ1-3,TRBD1,CAISSGTGTGNTIYF,TGTGCCATCAGTTCCGGGACAGGGACGGGAAACACCATATATTTT
NA,TRBV7-3,TRBJ1-2,TRBD1,CASSPTGASRRNYGCTF,TGTGCCAGCAGCCCCACAGGGGCCAGCAGGCGAAACTATGGCTGCACCTTC
NA,TRBV6-2/TRBV6-3,TRBJ1-2,TRBD1,CASSSTTGASNYGYTF,TGTGCCAGCAGTTCCACTACAGGGGCCTCTAACTATGGCTACACCTTC
NA,TRBV10-3,TRBJ1-5,NA,CAINPSYSNQPQHF,TGTGCCATCAACCCCAGTTATAGCAATCAGCCCCAGCATTTT
NA,TRBV2,TRBJ2-7,TRBD2,CASSGGLAGYEQYF,TGTGCCAGCAGTGGGGGACTAGCGGGTTACGAGCAGTACTTC
NA,TRBV7-2,TRBJ2-3,NA,CACSFGGADTQYF,TGTGCCTGCAGCTTCGGCGGTGCAGATACGCAGTATTTT
NA,TRBV7-7,TRBJ2-5,NA,CASSLDYGGRETQYF,TGTGCCAGCAGCTTAGATTATGGAGGGAGAGAGACCCAGTACTTC
NA,TRBV20-1,TRBJ1-4,NA,CSAFREGSEKLFF,TGCAGTGCTTTTAGGGAGGGCAGCGAAAAACTGTTTTTT
NA,TRBV4-2,TRBJ1-2,NA,CASSQDRQAYGYTF,TGTGCCAGCAGCCAAGATCGGCAGGCCTATGGCTACACCTTC
few,TRBV4-1,TRBJ2-5,NA,CASSLDQFKETQYF,TGCGCCAGCAGCCTTGACCAATTTAAAGAGACCCAGTACTTC
NA,TRBV12-3/TRBV12-4,TRBJ2-7,TRBD1,CASSPGDRGNEQYF,TGTGCCAGCAGTCCTGGGGACAGGGGGAACGAGCAGTACTTC
once,TRBV20-1,TRBJ1-2,NA,CSAEQGNGYTF,TGCAGTGCGGAACAGGGAAATGGCTACACCTTC
many,TRBV6-2/TRBV6-3,TRBJ2-5,NA,CATMWGTQYF,TGTGCCACCATGTGGGGGACCCAGTACTTC
NA,TRBV15,TRBJ1-5,TRBD1,CATSTDRVSNQPQHF,TGTGCCACCAGCACAGACAGGGTGAGCAATCAGCCCCAGCATTTT
NA,TRBV6-6,TRBJ2-5,TRBD2,CASRSGGSYQETQYF,TGTGCCAGCAGAAGCGGGGGAAGTTACCAAGAGACCCAGTACTTC
NA,TRBV20-1,TRBJ2-3,TRBD2,CSARDHKVSLAGPDTQYF,TGCAGTGCTAGAGATCATAAGGTCAGCCTAGCGGGGCCAGATACGCAGTATTTT
few,TRBV6-5,TRBJ2-1,NA,CASSPETEWGRGEQFF,TGTGCCAGCAGTCCTGAAACTGAATGGGGCCGTGGTGAGCAGTTCTTC
NA,TRBV28,TRBJ2-4,NA,CASSLGRGVENIQYF,TGTGCCAGCAGTTTAGGGCGGGGTGTCGAAAACATTCAGTACTTC
few,TRBV30,TRBJ2-3,NA,CAWSPLGGTDTQYF,TGTGCCTGGAGTCCATTGGGGGGCACAGATACGCAGTATTTT
NA,TRBV6-1,TRBJ2-1,NA,CASSEAKTQFF,TGTGCCAGCAGTGAAGCAAAGACCCAGTTCTTC
few,TRBV6-2/TRBV6-3,TRBJ2-7,NA,CASNYPLRSEQYF,TGTGCCAGCAACTACCCTTTGCGGAGCGAGCAGTACTTC
NA,TRBV11-2,TRBJ1-2,NA,CASSLGRMTNYGYTF,TGTGCCAGCAGCTTAGGACGGATGACTAACTATGGCTACACCTTC
few,TRBV12-3/TRBV12-4,TRBJ1-2,TRBD1,CASSEPGQGRYGYTF,TGTGCCAGCAGTGAACCGGGACAGGGTCGCTATGGCTACACCTTC
NA,TRBV4-1,TRBJ1-2,NA,CASSQEWGINYGYTF,TGCGCCAGCAGCCAAGAGTGGGGGATTAACTATGGCTACACCTTC
NA,TRBV18,TRBJ1-1,TRBD1,CASSPQGQGATKAFF,TGTGCCAGCTCACCGCAGGGACAGGGCGCAACCAAAGCTTTCTTT
few,TRBV11-2,TRBJ1-2,TRBD1,CASSTAVDRAGGYTF,TGTGCCAGCAGCACCGCCGTCGACAGGGCGGGTGGCTACACCTTC
NA,TRBV6-2/TRBV6-3,TRBJ2-2,NA,CASSYSSQNTGELFF,TGTGCCAGCAGTTACTCGTCTCAGAACACCGGGGAGCTGTTTTTT
NA,TRBV30,TRBJ2-5,NA,CAWSVGGNQETQYF,TGTGCCTGGAGTGTGGGGGGCAATCAAGAGACCCAGTACTTC
NA,TRBV15,TRBJ1-2,NA,CATGSFLSGFTNYGYTF,TGTGCCACCGGTTCATTTTTGTCAGGCTTCACTAACTATGGCTACACCTTC
NA,TRBV21-1,TRBJ2-1,NA,CASSKVGRPSGNHNEQFF,TGTGCCAGCAGCAAAGTAGGGAGACCTAGCGGGAACCACAATGAGCAGTTCTTC
NA,TRBV20-1,TRBJ2-3,TRBD2,CSARFPGRARTDTQYF,TGCAGTGCTAGGTTCCCAGGGAGGGCCCGCACAGATACGCAGTATTTT
many,TRBV29-1,TRBJ1-2,NA,CSVEDPGSGYTF,TGCAGCGTTGAAGATCCGGGGTCTGGCTACACCTTC
few,TRBV7-2,TRBJ2-1,TRBD2,CASSFQLAANNEQFF,TGTGCCAGCAGCTTCCAACTAGCGGCCAACAATGAGCAGTTCTTC
few,TRBV3-1,TRBJ1-1,NA,CASSQGGGVEAFF,TGTGCCAGCAGCCAAGGGGGGGGGGTTGAAGCTTTCTTT
few,TRBV7-9,TRBJ1-5,NA,CASSLSHQPQHF,TGTGCCAGCTCCCTTTCCCATCAGCCCCAGCATTTT
few,TRBV2,TRBJ2-1,TRBD2,CASSEFRLAGDRYNEQFF,TGTGCCAGCAGCGAATTTCGACTAGCGGGAGATCGATACAATGAGCAGTTCTTC
few,TRBV7-8,TRBJ1-2,NA,CASSSLTAGGDGYTF,TGTGCCAGCAGCTCCCTGACCGCGGGGGGCGACGGCTACACCTTC
NA,TRBV12-3/TRBV12-4,TRBJ2-7,NA,CASKLWLARTPGEQYF,TGTGCCAGCAAACTATGGCTAGCTAGAACCCCGGGCGAGCAGTACTTC
NA,TRBV12-3/TRBV12-4,TRBJ2-1,TRBD2,CASSFSGTRVGEQFF,TGTGCCAGCAGTTTCTCCGGGACTAGAGTTGGTGAGCAGTTCTTC
NA,TRBV5-1,TRBJ2-1,TRBD2,CASSLAASGRAWYNEQFF,TGCGCCAGCAGCTTGGCGGCTAGCGGGAGGGCCTGGTACAATGAGCAGTTCTTC
NA,TRBV10-3,TRBJ2-1,TRBD2,CAISPSGRDEQFF,TGTGCCATCAGTCCTAGCGGGAGGGATGAGCAGTTCTTC
NA,TRBV3-1,TRBJ1-2,NA,CASSHGTPEGYTF,TGTGCCAGCAGCCACGGGACACCCGAAGGCTACACCTTC
NA,TRBV20-1,TRBJ1-4,NA,CSARGPGQEKLFF,TGCAGTGCTAGAGGGCCAGGGCAAGAAAAACTGTTTTTT
few,TRBV4-1,TRBJ2-7,NA,CASRRGASSYNEQYF,TGCGCCAGCCGGAGGGGGGCGAGCTCCTACAATGAGCAGTACTTC
few,TRBV12-3/TRBV12-4,TRBJ1-5,NA,CASSLAPIGSRQPQHF,TGTGCCAGCAGTTTAGCGCCCATAGGATCCCGTCAGCCCCAGCATTTT
NA,TRBV10-2,TRBJ2-1,TRBD2,CASGVGLAGQWDEQFF,TGCGCCAGCGGGGTGGGACTAGCGGGCCAATGGGATGAGCAGTTCTTC
few,TRBV20-1,TRBJ1-3,NA,CSARREGNTIYF,TGCAGTGCTAGGAGGGAGGGAAACACCATATATTTT
NA,TRBV6-5,TRBJ2-3,NA,CASSYSLSTDTQYF,TGTGCCAGCAGTTACTCGCTATCCACAGATACGCAGTATTTT
once,TRBV6-6,TRBJ2-2,NA,CASSYRTGGGAGELFF,TGTGCCAGCAGTTACCGAACAGGAGGAGGTGCCGGGGAGCTGTTTTTT
NA,TRBV4-1,TRBJ1-5,TRBD1,CASSQPKRGDRNNQPQHF,TGCGCCAGCAGCCAACCCAAGAGGGGGGACAGGAACAATCAGCCCCAGCATTTT